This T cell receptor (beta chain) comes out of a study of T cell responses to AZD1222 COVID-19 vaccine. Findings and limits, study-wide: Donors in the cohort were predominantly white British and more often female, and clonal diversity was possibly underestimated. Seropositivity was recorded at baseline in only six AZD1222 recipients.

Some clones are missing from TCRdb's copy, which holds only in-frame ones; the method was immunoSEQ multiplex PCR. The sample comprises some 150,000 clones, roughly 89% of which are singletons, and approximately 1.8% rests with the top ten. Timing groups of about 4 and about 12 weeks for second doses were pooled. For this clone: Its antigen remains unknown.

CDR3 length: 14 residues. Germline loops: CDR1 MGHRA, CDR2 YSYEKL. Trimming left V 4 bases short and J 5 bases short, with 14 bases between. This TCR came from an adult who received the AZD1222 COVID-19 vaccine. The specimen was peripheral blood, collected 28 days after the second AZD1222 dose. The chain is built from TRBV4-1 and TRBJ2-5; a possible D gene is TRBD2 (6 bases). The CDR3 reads CASSPIVEGETQYF. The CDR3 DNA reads TGCGCCAGCAGCCCCATAGTGGAGGGGGAGACCCAGTACTTC.